A single sample gave rise to the 16 T cell receptor beta chains below, sequenced in a study of CXCR3-negative and CXCR3-positive naive CD8 T cells. Via 5' RACE with UMI labels, TRB cDNA libraries were prepared. After re-calling the 5' RACE reads, TCRdb lists one entry per CDR3 protein, DNA absent. The sample totals about 150,000 distinct CDR3 sequences. No antigen has been identified for these receptors. Overall study findings and caveats: Against CXCR3-negative naive cells, CXCR3-positive naive cells showed more hydrophobic TRB CDR3s.

Sample: naive CXCR3+ CD8+ T cells from blood. The subset was: CD45RO-CCR7+CD27+CD95- naive CD8+ T cells expressing CXCR3 (TNR3+). These receptors all stem from a human donor in good health. Some clones in this sample may be carry-over from other donors' samples.

The CDR3 sequence is CSVEFADEQYF. This sequence joins TRBV29-1 and TRBJ2-7. The CDR3 spans 11 residues. Germline CDR1 reads SQVTM; CDR2 reads ANQGSEA.

The chain has TRBV15 and TRBJ2-5; TCRdb picks TRBD2, but there is no DNA to check that call. The CDR3 runs 15 residues. Per the germline V gene, CDR1 is LNHNV and CDR2 is YYDKDF (reference sequence). CDR3 protein: CATSREAGGQETQYF.

The chain couples TRBV9 to TRBJ2-3; TCRdb's D call, TRBD1, is unchecked because there is no DNA. There are 15 residues in the CDR3. Per the germline V gene, CDR1 is SGDLS and CDR2 is YYNGEE. The CDR3 spells CASSAYQGGTDTQYF.

The V and J genes are TRBV29-1 and TRBJ2-1; no DNA is available, so the TRBD1 call from TCRdb remains unchecked. The length of the CDR3 is 15 residues. CDR1 is SQVTM and CDR2 is ANQGSEA in the germline V gene. CDR3 sequence reads: CSVEDLRGSTYEQFF.

J is TRBJ2-1 and V is TRBV7-3; TCRdb outputs TRBD2, but without DNA this stays unchecked. The CDR3 contains 15 residues. The germline CDR1 and CDR2 sequences are SGHTA and FQGTGA. The CDR3 loop is CASSGGLSSYNEQFF.

The chain is built from TRBV12-3 or TRBV12-4 and TRBJ2-1; the D call from TCRdb, TRBD2, cannot be confirmed without DNA. This CDR3 is built from 13 residues. CDR3 region: CASSLGLAGEQFF.

The V and J genes are TRBV6-2 or TRBV6-3 and TRBJ2-1; TCRdb proposes TRBD1, but this gene call is untestable without DNA. In germline, CDR1 is MNHEY, CDR2 SVGEGT. The CDR3 covers 15 residues. The CDR3 loop is CASNWGESSYNEQFF.

The V call is TRBV7-9, the J call TRBJ2-5; the D gene TCRdb calls, TRBD1, cannot be checked with no DNA. The germline CDR1 and CDR2 sequences are SEHNR and FQNEAQ (reference sequence). The CDR3 is 16 amino acids. Here the CDR3 reads CASSPDRAYPGETQYF.

V gene TRBV7-9 combines with J gene TRBJ2-5; TCRdb calls TRBD1, which cannot be checked without DNA. The germline V gene has CDR1 SEHNR and CDR2 FQNEAQ (reference sequence). This CDR3 comprises 15 residues. CDR3 in amino acids: CASSLGDRDPETQYF.

The J gene is TRBJ2-7, the V gene TRBV7-9; TCRdb picks TRBD1, but there is no DNA to check that call. CDR3 size: 14 residues. The germline gives CDR1 SEHNR, CDR2 FQNEAQ (reference sequence). The CDR3 sequence is CASSPPLKSYEQYF.

The chain is built from TRBV6-9 and TRBJ2-5; as DNA is missing, the TRBD2 call by TCRdb cannot be tested. This CDR3 is 14 amino acids long. CDR1 and CDR2 (germline): MNHGY, SVAAGI. The CDR3 sequence: CASKNLAGEETQYF.

This chain connects TRBV27 to TRBJ2-1. The CDR3 is 15 residues long. Germline-derived CDR1 and CDR2 are MNHEY and SMNVEV (reference sequence). The CDR3 sequence: CASSLSEYSYNEQFF.

The CDR3 is CASSFGGQPDNYGYTF. V usage is TRBV5-1 and J usage is TRBJ1-2; there is no DNA to check the TCRdb D call of TRBD1. CDR3 length: 16 residues. The germline V gene encodes CDR1 SGHRS and CDR2 YFSETQ.

CDR3 protein: CASSLEMTGTLYEQYF. The V call is TRBV7-9, the J call TRBJ2-7; the TCRdb D gene call, TRBD1, has no DNA to confirm it. Germline V lookup: CDR1 SEHNR, CDR2 FQNEAQ (reference sequence). The CDR3 is made up of 16 amino acids.

This chain connects TRBV7-9 to TRBJ2-2. This CDR3 contains 11 residues. The germline V gene has CDR1 SEHNR and CDR2 FQNEAQ (reference sequence). CDR3 amino acids: CASSLGRELFF.

The J gene is TRBJ2-3, the V gene TRBV28; TCRdb selects TRBD1, and the lack of DNA leaves this call unchecked. Germline CDR1 MDHEN, CDR2 SYDVKM. The CDR3 runs to 17 residues. The CDR3 spells CASSHSSIQGGPDTQYF. Looking up the rest from reference TRBV28 and TRBJ2-3 gives the full variable domain: DVKVTQSSRYLVKRTGEKVFLECVQDMDHENMFWYRQDPGLGLRLIYFSYDVKMKEKGDIPEGYSVSREKKERFSLILESASTNQTSMYLCASSHSSIQGGPDTQYFGPGTRLTVL.